The rows below give T cell receptor beta chains drawn from one sample of a study of glioma-infiltrating T cells. Using its own MiXCR run on the multiplex PCR reads, TCRdb lists one record per CDR3 protein. The table records approximately 400,000 distinct CDR3 sequences, roughly two fifths of them present only once. Sequencing was carried out using glioma tissue, nonneoplastic brain tissue, or PBMCs (not recorded which). Every receptor here comes from a human donor with low-grade glioma or glioblastoma, undergoing nonglioma brain surgery, or in good health (not recorded which). The CDR3 runs from the conserved cysteine through the conserved F or W. D genes are given only for firm matches. Expanded clones are given a class, and other clones once, few, many or no size at all.

D: .
size: .
J: TRBJ1-1
V: TRBV20-1
CDR3: CSAKTGNAEAFF
DNA: TGCAGTGCAAAGACAGGCAACGCTGAAGCTTTCTTT

D: .
size: .
J: TRBJ2-1
V: TRBV6-6
CDR3: CASSYLGGAYEQFF
DNA: TGTGCCAGCAGTTACCTTGGGGGGGCCTATGAGCAGTTCTTC

D: TRBD2
size: few
J: TRBJ2-6
V: TRBV28
CDR3: CASSHSGVGANVLTF
DNA: TGTGCCAGCAGTCATAGCGGGGTGGGGGCCAACGTCCTGACTTTC

D: .
size: .
J: TRBJ1-2
V: TRBV6-2/TRBV6-3
CDR3: CARGYLQGGYTF
DNA: TGTGCCAGAGGTTACCTTCAGGGAGGCTACACCTTC

D: TRBD1
size: .
J: TRBJ2-1
V: TRBV7-2
CDR3: CASSLVGRAGGASSYNEQFF
DNA: TGTGCCAGCAGCTTAGTAGGTCGGGCAGGGGGCGCGAGCTCCTACAATGAGCAGTTCTTC

D: TRBD1
size: .
J: TRBJ2-7
V: TRBV28
CDR3: CASSLGTGRYF
DNA: TGTGCCAGCAGTTTAGGGACAGGGAGGTACTTC

D: .
size: few
J: TRBJ2-3
V: TRBV7-6
CDR3: CASTPWVPDTQYF
DNA: TGTGCCAGCACCCCCTGGGTTCCAGATACGCAGTATTTT

D: TRBD2
size: few
J: TRBJ2-7
V: TRBV20-1
CDR3: CSAGSGSSYEQYF
DNA: TGCAGTGCTGGTAGCGGGTCAAGCTACGAGCAGTACTTC

D: TRBD2
size: many
J: TRBJ2-3
V: TRBV15
CDR3: CATSRDPPGLAPTDTQYF
DNA: TGTGCCACCAGCAGAGATCCTCCGGGACTAGCCCCCACAGATACGCAGTATTTT

D: TRBD1
size: .
J: TRBJ1-4
V: TRBV7-6
CDR3: CASSALPTGNSNEKLFF
DNA: TGTGCCAGCAGCGCGTTGCCGACAGGGAACTCCAATGAAAAACTGTTTTTT

D: .
size: few
J: TRBJ1-5
V: TRBV19
CDR3: CASSIGRGDNQPQHF
DNA: TGTGCCAGTAGTATCGGAAGGGGCGACAATCAGCCCCAGCATTTT

D: .
size: many
J: TRBJ1-2
V: TRBV27
CDR3: CASSLVGSDGYTF
DNA: TGTGCCAGCAGTTTAGTGGGAAGTGATGGCTACACCTTC

D: .
size: .
J: TRBJ2-5
V: TRBV4-1
CDR3: CASQPTAYQETQYF
DNA: TGTGCCAGCCAACCGACAGCGTACCAAGAGACCCAGTACTTC

D: TRBD1
size: .
J: TRBJ1-2
V: TRBV28
CDR3: CASSSTHTGGGYTF
DNA: TGTGCCAGCAGTTCGACACACACAGGGGGAGGCTACACCTTC

D: .
size: .
J: TRBJ1-1
V: TRBV10-3
CDR3: CAISVDGNTEAFF
DNA: TGTGCCATCAGCGTGGACGGAAACACTGAAGCTTTCTTT

D: .
size: few
J: TRBJ2-1
V: TRBV7-2
CDR3: CASSSGWGNEQFF
DNA: TGTGCCAGCAGCTCCGGATGGGGGAATGAGCAGTTCTTC

D: .
size: many
J: TRBJ1-2
V: TRBV27
CDR3: CASSLSPLANYGYTF
DNA: TGTGCCAGCAGTTTATCGCCGTTAGCTAACTATGGCTACACCTTC

D: .
size: many
J: TRBJ1-2
V: TRBV27
CDR3: CASSLTGTGNYGYTF
DNA: TGTGCCAGCAGTTTAACCGGGACGGGTAACTATGGCTACACCTTC

D: TRBD1
size: few
J: TRBJ1-3
V: TRBV6-1
CDR3: CASTLDRWSSGNTIYF
DNA: TGTGCCAGCACCTTGGACAGGTGGAGCTCTGGAAACACCATATATTTT

D: .
size: .
J: TRBJ2-7
V: TRBV2
CDR3: CASSSSGRSSYEQYF
DNA: TGTGCCAGCAGTTCTTCAGGGCGTTCCTCCTACGAGCAGTACTTC

D: .
size: .
J: TRBJ2-5
V: TRBV27
CDR3: CASSLWGTQEGETQYF
DNA: TGTGCCAGCAGTTTATGGGGGACCCAGGAAGGGGAGACCCAGTACTTC

D: TRBD2
size: .
J: TRBJ2-7
V: TRBV7-9
CDR3: CASRLIAGGPYEQYF
DNA: TGTGCCAGCAGACTGATAGCGGGAGGGCCCTACGAGCAGTACTTC

D: .
size: many
J: TRBJ1-1
V: TRBV6-1
CDR3: CASSLLNGEAFF
DNA: TGTGCCAGCAGTCTCCTAAATGGGGAAGCTTTCTTT

D: .
size: .
J: TRBJ2-3
V: TRBV15
CDR3: CATSRRPGTDTQYF
DNA: TGTGCCACCAGCCGCAGACCCGGGACAGATACGCAGTATTTT

D: TRBD2
size: once
J: TRBJ2-3
V: TRBV4-1
CDR3: CASSQGTGRGGDTQYF
DNA: TGCGCCAGCAGCCAGGGGACGGGACGGGGGGGAGATACGCAGTATTTT